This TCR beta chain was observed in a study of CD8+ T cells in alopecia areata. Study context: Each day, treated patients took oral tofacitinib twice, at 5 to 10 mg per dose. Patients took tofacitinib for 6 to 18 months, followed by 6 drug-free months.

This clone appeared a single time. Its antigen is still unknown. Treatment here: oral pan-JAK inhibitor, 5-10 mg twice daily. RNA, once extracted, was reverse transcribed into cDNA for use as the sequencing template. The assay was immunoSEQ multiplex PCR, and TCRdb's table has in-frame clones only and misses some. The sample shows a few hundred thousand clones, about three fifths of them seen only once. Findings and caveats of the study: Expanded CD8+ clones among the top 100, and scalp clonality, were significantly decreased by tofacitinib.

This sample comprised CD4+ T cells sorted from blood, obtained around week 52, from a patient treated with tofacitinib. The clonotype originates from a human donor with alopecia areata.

CDR3 sequence reads: CATGLAGGTDTQYF. The CDR3 nucleotides are TGTGCCACCGGACTAGCGGGGGGCACAGATACGCAGTATTTT. The chain is built from TRBV10-3 and TRBJ2-3; 13 positions agree with TRBD2. J lost 1 base, V lost 10 bases, and 2 bases had no gene match. The CDR3 covers 14 residues. CDR1 and CDR2 (germline): ENHRY, SYGVKD.